This entry features one T cell receptor (beta chain) sequence. No antigen is known for it. Produced via immunoSEQ multiplex PCR; TCRdb's table is partial and in-frame only. Counted here are 90,000 to 130,000 clones, under 95% occurring once; the ten biggest clones make up approximately 8%. The data derive from a study of T cell responses to AZD1222 COVID-19 vaccine. Study-level background: Combined were second doses at about 4 or about 12 weeks.

The CDR3 is 14 amino acids. V was clipped by 5 bases and J by 5 bases, with 15 bases between them. Per germline, CDR1 SGHAT and CDR2 FQNNGV. Study-wide points: Mostly white British, mostly female donors; authors suggested clonal diversity may be underestimated.

The chain couples TRBV11-2 to TRBJ1-1; D perhaps matches TRBD1 (6 bases). The specimen comprised peripheral blood, sampled on day 0 of AZD1222 vaccination. The clonotype originates from an adult in good health. The DNA of the CDR3 is TGTGCCAGCAGCCCGGGTCAGGGGAGGACTGAAGCTTTCTTT. This codes for CASSPGQGRTEAFF.